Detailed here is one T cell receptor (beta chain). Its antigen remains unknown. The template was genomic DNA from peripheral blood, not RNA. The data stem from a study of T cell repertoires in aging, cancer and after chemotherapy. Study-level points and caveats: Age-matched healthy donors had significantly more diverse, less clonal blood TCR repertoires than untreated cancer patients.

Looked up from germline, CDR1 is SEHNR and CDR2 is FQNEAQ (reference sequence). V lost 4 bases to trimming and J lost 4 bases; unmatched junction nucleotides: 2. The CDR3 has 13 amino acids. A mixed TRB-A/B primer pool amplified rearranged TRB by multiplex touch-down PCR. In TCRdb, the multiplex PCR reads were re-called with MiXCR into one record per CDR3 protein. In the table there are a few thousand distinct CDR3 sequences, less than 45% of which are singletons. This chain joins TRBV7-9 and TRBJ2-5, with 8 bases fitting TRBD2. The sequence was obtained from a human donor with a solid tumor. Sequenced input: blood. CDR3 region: CASSSSGRETQYF. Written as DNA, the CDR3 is TGTGCCAGCAGCTCGAGCGGGAGAGAGACCCAGTACTTC. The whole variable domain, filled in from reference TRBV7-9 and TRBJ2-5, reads DTGVSQNPRHKITKRGQNVTFRCDPISEHNRLYWYRQTLGQGPEFLTYFQNEAQLEKSRLLSDRFSAERPKGSFSTLEIQRTEQGDSAMYLCASSSSGRETQYFGPGTRLLVL.